The present entry profiles one TCR beta chain with its context. The record originates from a study of siplizumab effects on memory and regulatory T cells. The V end was cut by 0 bases, the J end by 4 bases, with 12 bases between. CDR1 is KGHSH, CDR2 LQKENI, per germline. The CDR3 has 15 amino acids. Sequencing was performed with immunoSEQ multiplex PCR; in TCRdb, only in-frame clones are kept and a portion is missing. Of approximately 100,000 clones in the sample, 92% were seen once. Material: Tregs sorted from blood. The sequence derives from a human donor in good health. The rearrangement joins TRBV18 to TRBJ1-2, with D perhaps matching TRBD1 (6 bases). The DNA for the CDR3 is TGTGCCAGCTCACCACCGGACAGCCGAAGCTATGGCTACACCTTC. It encodes CASSPPDSRSYGYTF.